In this sample, the clone carrying this TCR beta chain turned up once. These data originate in a study of blood T cell repertoires in COVID-19. Study background: Acute and convalescent COVID-19 samples came from the United States, Italy and Spain.

Original processing notes: Estimation of nucleated cell counts relied on the amplification of reference gene primers. TCRdb keeps only in-frame clones here, not all; method: immunoSEQ multiplex PCR. V and J calls and clone size are as listed in that table; D and trimming were resolved from the DNA. In the table there are 400,000 to 450,000 clones, 75% to 90% of which are singletons. V dropped 0 bases and J dropped 4 bases, with 13 bases sitting between them. The CDR3 sequence is 16 residues long. The germline CDR1 and CDR2 sequences are LGHNA and YNFKEQ. This receptor was identified in a woman aged 40 to 55 with COVID-19, enrolled during active disease. Sequenced material: peripheral blood. This chain links TRBV4-2 with TRBJ1-3, with a tentative D call TRBD1 (6 bases). CDR3 sequence: CASSQDSGQRGNTIYF. In DNA form, the CDR3 reads TGTGCCAGCAGCCAAGATTCCGGACAGAGAGGAAACACCATATATTTT.